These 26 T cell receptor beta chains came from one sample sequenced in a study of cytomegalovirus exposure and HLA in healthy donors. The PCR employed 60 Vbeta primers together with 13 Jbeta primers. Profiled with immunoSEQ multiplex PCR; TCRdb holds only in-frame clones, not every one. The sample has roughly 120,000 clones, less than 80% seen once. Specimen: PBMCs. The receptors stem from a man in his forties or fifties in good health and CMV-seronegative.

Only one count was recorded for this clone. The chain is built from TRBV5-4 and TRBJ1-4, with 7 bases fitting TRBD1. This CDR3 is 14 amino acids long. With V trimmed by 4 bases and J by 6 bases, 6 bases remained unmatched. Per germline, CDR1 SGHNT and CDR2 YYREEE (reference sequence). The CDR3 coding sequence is TGTGCCAGCAGCCAGGGACAGAGAGATGAAAAACTGTTTTTT. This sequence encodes CASSQGQRDEKLFF. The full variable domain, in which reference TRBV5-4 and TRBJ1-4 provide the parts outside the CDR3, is ETGVTQSPTHLIKTRGQQVTLRCSSQSGHNTVSWYQQALGQGPQFIFQYYREEENGRGNFPPRFSGLQFPNYSSELNVNALELDDSALYLCASSQGQRDEKLFFGSGTQLSVL.

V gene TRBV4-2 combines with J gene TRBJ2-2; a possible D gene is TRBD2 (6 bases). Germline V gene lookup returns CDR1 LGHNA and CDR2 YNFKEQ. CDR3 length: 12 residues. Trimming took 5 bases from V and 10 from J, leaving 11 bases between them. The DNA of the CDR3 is TGTGCCAGCAGCTGGGGAGGCGAGGAGCTGTTTTTT. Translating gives CASSWGGEELFF.

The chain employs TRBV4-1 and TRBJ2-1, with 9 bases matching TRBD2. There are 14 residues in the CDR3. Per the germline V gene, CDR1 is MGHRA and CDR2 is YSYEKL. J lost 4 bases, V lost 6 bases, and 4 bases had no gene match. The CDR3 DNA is TGCGCCAGCAGTGGCGGGGGGGCTTACAATGAGCAGTTCTTC. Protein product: CASSGGGAYNEQFF.

CDR3 nucleotide sequence: TGTGCCAGTAGTATCGGCGGGATTAACTATGGCTACACCTTC. Translating it yields CASSIGGINYGYTF. The V and J genes are TRBV19 and TRBJ1-2; D not certain. Between the trimmed V and J ends, which lost 3 bases and 1 base, there was a span of 9 bases. The CDR3 sequence is 14 residues long. Germline values: CDR1 LNHDA, CDR2 SQIVND (reference sequence).

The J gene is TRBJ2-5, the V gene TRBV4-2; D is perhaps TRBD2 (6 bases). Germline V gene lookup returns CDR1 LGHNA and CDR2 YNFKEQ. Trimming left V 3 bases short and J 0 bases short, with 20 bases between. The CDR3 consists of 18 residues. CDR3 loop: CASSHQGARRDYQETQYF. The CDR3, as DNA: TGTGCCAGCAGCCATCAAGGGGCGCGGAGGGACTACCAAGAGACCCAGTACTTC.

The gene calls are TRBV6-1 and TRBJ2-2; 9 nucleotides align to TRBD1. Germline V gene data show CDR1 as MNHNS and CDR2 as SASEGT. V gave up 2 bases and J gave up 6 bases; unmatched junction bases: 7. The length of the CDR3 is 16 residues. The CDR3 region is CASSESLTGGPGELFF. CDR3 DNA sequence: TGTGCCAGCAGTGAAAGTTTGACAGGGGGACCCGGGGAGCTGTTTTTT.

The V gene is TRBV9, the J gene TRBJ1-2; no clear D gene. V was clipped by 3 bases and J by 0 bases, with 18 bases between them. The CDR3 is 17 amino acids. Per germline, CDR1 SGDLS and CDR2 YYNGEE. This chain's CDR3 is CASSASTSIRANYGYTF. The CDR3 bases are TGTGCCAGCAGCGCGTCGACTTCCATAAGAGCTAACTATGGCTACACCTTC.

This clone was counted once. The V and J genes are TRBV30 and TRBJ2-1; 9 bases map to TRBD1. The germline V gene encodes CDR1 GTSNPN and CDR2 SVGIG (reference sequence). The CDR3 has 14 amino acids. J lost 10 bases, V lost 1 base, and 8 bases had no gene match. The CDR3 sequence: CAWSDGDRAGEQFF. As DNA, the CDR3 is TGTGCCTGGAGTGACGGGGACAGGGCAGGCGAGCAGTTCTTC.

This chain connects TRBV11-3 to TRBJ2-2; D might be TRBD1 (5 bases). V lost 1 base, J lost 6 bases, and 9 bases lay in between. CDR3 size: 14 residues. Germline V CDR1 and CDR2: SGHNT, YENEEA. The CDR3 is CASSLVNRPGELFF. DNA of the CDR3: TGTGCCAGCAGCTTAGTGAACAGGCCCGGGGAGCTGTTTTTT. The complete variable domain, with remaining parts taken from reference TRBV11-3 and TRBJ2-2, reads EAGVVQSPRYKIIEKKQPVAFWCNPISGHNTLYWYLQNLGQGPELLIRYENEEAVDDSQLPKDRFSAERLKGVDSTLKIQPAELGDSAVYLCASSLVNRPGELFFGEGSRLTVL.

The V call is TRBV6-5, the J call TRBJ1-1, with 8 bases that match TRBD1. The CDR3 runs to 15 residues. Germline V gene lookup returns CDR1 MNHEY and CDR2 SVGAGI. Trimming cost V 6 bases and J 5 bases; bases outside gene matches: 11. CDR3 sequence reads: CASSPSQGALTEAFF. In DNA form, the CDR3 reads TGTGCCAGCAGCCCATCCCAGGGGGCTCTAACTGAAGCTTTCTTT.

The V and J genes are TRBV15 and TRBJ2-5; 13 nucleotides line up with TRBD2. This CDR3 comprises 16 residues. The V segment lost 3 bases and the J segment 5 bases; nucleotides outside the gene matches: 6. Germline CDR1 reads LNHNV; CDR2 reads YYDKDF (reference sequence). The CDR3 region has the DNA TGTGCCACCAGCAGGCTACTAGCGGGGGGGGAGGAGACCCAGTACTTC. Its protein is CATSRLLAGGEETQYF.

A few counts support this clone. CDR3 coding DNA: TGCGCCAGCAGCCAAGTCTCGCAGGGTGGGGATGGCTACACCTTC. It translates to CASSQVSQGGDGYTF. This chain links TRBV4-1 with TRBJ1-2, with a possible D match to TRBD1 (5 bases). The germline gives CDR1 MGHRA, CDR2 YSYEKL. V was trimmed by 1 base and J by 6 bases, leaving 15 bases between them. The CDR3 length is 15 residues.

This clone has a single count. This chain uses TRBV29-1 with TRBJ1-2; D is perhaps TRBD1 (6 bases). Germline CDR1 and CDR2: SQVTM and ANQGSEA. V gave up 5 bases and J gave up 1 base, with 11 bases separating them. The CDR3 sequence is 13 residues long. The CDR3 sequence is CSVFVGHNYGYTF. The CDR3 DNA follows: TGCAGCGTTTTCGTGGGACATAACTATGGCTACACCTTC.

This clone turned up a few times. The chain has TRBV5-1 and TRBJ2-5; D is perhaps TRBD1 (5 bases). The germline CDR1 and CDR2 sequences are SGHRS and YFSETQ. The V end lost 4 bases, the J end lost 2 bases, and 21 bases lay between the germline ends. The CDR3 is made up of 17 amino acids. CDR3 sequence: CASSPPSSTAPQETQYF. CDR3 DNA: TGCGCCAGCAGCCCCCCTTCCTCGACAGCGCCTCAAGAGACCCAGTACTTC.

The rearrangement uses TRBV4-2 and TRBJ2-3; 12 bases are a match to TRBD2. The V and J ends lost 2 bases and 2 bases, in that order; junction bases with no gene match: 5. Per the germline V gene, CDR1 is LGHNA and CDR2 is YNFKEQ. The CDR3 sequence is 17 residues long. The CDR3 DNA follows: TGTGCCAGCAGCCAATCTAGCGGGGGGGCTTCCACAGATACGCAGTATTTT. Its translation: CASSQSSGGASTDTQYF.

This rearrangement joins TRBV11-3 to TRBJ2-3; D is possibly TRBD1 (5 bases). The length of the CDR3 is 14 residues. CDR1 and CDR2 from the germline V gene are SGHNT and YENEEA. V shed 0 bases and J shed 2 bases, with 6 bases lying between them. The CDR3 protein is CASSLDRVTDTQYF. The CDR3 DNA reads TGTGCCAGCAGCTTAGACAGGGTCACAGATACGCAGTATTTT.

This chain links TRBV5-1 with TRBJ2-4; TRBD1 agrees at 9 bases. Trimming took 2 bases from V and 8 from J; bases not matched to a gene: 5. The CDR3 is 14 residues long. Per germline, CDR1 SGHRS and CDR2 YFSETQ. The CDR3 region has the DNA TGCGCCAGCAGCTTCACAGGGGGCCGCGACATTCAGTACTTC. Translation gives CASSFTGGRDIQYF. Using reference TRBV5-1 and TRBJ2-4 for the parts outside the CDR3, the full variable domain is KAGVTQTPRYLIKTRGQQVTLSCSPISGHRSVSWYQQTPGQGLQFLFEYFSETQRNKGNFPGRFSGRQFSNSRSEMNVSTLELGDSALYLCASSFTGGRDIQYFGAGTRLSVL.

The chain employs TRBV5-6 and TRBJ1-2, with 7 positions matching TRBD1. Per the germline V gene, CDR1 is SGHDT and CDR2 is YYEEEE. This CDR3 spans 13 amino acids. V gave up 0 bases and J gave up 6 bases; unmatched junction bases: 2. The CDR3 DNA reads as TGTGCCAGCAGCTTGGACAGGGGCCATGGCTACACCTTC. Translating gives CASSLDRGHGYTF.

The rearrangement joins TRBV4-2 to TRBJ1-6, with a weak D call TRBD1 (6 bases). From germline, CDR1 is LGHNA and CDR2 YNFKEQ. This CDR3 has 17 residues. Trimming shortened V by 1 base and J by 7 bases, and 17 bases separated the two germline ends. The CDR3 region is CASSQATTGSGNSPLHF. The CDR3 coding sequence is TGTGCCAGCAGCCAAGCAACCACAGGGTCGGGGAATTCACCCCTCCACTTT.

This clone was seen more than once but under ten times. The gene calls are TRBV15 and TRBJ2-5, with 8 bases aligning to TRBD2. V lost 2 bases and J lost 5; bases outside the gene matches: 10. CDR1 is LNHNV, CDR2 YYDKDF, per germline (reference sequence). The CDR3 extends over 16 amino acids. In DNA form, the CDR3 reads TGTGCCACCAGCAGACCCTCCGGGGGGGGGAGGGAGACCCAGTACTTC. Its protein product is CATSRPSGGGRETQYF.

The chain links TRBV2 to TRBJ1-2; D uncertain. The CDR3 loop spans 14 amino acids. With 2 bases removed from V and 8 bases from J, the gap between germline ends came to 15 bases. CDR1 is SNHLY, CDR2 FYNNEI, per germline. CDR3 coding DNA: TGTGCCAGCAGTGAAAGCGGCCCGCAAGGGGGCTACACCTTC. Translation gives CASSESGPQGGYTF.

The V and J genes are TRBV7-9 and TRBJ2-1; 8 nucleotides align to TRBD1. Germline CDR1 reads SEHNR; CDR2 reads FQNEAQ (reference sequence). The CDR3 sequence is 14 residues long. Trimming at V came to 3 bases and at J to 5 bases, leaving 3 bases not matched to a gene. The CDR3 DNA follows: TGTGCCAGCAGCTTGGACAGGGTGGACAATGAGCAGTTCTTC. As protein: CASSLDRVDNEQFF.

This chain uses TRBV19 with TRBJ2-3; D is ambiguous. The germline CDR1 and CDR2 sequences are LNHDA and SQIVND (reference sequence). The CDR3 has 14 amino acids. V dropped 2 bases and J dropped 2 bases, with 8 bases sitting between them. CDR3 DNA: TGTGCCAGTAGTATAATGAGTAACACAGATACGCAGTATTTT. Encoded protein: CASSIMSNTDTQYF.

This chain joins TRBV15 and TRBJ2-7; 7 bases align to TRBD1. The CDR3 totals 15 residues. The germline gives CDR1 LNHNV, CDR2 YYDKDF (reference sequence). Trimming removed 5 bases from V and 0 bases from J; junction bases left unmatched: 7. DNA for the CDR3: TGTGCCACCAGCGCCCGCCGGGACAGCTCCTACGAGCAGTACTTC. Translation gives CATSARRDSSYEQYF.

CDR3 coding DNA: TGTTCCTCCTCTGAAGGGGCGGGACATCAGCCCCAGCATTTT. Encoded protein: CSSSEGAGHQPQHF. This chain joins TRBV7-9 and TRBJ1-5, with a weak D call TRBD1 (5 bases). Per germline, CDR1 SEHNR and CDR2 FQNEAQ (reference sequence). The CDR3 runs 14 residues. The variable domain in full, completed from reference TRBV7-9 and TRBJ1-5, reads DTGVSQNPRHKITKRGQNVTFRCDPISEHNRLYWYRQTLGQGPEFLTYFQNEAQLEKSRLLSDRFSAERPKGSFSTLEIQRTEQGDSAMYLCSSSEGAGHQPQHFGDGTRLSIL.

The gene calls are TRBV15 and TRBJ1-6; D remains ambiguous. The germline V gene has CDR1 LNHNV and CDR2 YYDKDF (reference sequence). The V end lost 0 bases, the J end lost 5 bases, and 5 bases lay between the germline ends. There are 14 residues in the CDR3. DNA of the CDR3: TGTGCCACCAGCAGAGATCCCAATAATTCACCCCTCCACTTT. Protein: CATSRDPNNSPLHF.